The 24 T cell receptor beta chains below come from one sample, sequenced in a study of blood T cell repertoires in COVID-19. Data came from immunoSEQ multiplex PCR; TCRdb stores just in-frame clones and leaves some out. The profile shows 130,000 or so clones, roughly 91% of them singletons. Sequenced sample: peripheral blood. These receptors came from a man aged 45-60 years with active or convalescent COVID-19.

This chain links TRBV3-1 (or the pseudogene TRBV3-2) with TRBJ1-2; D possibly corresponds to TRBD1 (6 bases). Germline V gene sequence: CDR1 LGHDT, CDR2 YNNKEL (reference sequence). The CDR3 loop spans 15 amino acids. The ends were cut back, 1 base at V and 1 base at J, with 10 bases in the middle. This chain's CDR3 is CASSQGHRVNYGYTF. CDR3 DNA: TGTGCCAGCAGCCAAGGCCACAGGGTTAACTATGGCTACACCTTC.

The chain has TRBV6-5 and TRBJ2-3; 11 bases match TRBD2. V lost 6 bases, J lost 11 bases, and 7 bases stayed unmatched. Per germline, CDR1 MNHEY and CDR2 SVGAGI. CDR3 length: 13 amino acids. This chain's CDR3 is CASSLTLAGEQYF. For the CDR3, the DNA is TGTGCCAGCAGCCTCACACTAGCGGGGGAGCAGTATTTT.

The CDR3 coding sequence is TGTGCCAGCAGTCCACTAGGACAGGGGTCGCGTCGGGAAAAACTGTTTTTT. Its translation is CASSPLGQGSRREKLFF. The rearrangement links TRBV28 to TRBJ1-4; 9 nucleotides match TRBD1. V lost 5 bases, J lost 8 bases, and 15 bases stayed unmatched. The CDR3 covers 17 residues. Germline V gene lookup returns CDR1 MDHEN and CDR2 SYDVKM.

V and J are TRBV7-9 and TRBJ2-3; TRBD2 matches at 7 bases. This CDR3 is built from 15 residues. The junction had 6 bases not matched to a gene; V was cut back by 5 bases and J by 1 base. The germline V gene encodes CDR1 SEHNR and CDR2 FQNEAQ (reference sequence). CDR3 residues: CASSKASGGTDTQYF. In DNA, the CDR3 is TGTGCCAGCAGCAAAGCTAGCGGAGGCACAGATACGCAGTATTTT.

V and J are TRBV3-1 (or the pseudogene TRBV3-2) and TRBJ1-1; 8 bases agree with TRBD1. Germline lookup yields CDR1 LGHDT and CDR2 YNNKEL (reference sequence). V shed 2 bases, J shed 4 bases, and the junction held 9 bases outside the gene matches. This CDR3 region has 16 residues. The CDR3 sequence is CASSQPGTGHGTEAFF. As DNA, the CDR3 is TGTGCCAGCAGCCAACCCGGGACAGGTCACGGCACTGAAGCTTTCTTT.

The chain combines TRBV19 with TRBJ1-4; D unresolved. V was clipped by 5 bases and J by 0 bases, with 10 bases between them. This CDR3 has 15 residues. The germline CDR1 and CDR2 sequences are LNHDA and SQIVND (reference sequence). CDR3 sequence (DNA): TGTGCCAGTAGTCTATCGTTCTCAACTAATGAAAAACTGTTTTTT. This encodes CASSLSFSTNEKLFF.

In its sample, this clone was seen a few times. V and J are TRBV11-2 and TRBJ2-5; D is possibly TRBD2 (5 bases). Germline V gene sequence: CDR1 SGHAT, CDR2 FQNNGV. CDR3 length equals 15 residues. Trimming removed 3 bases at V and 4 bases at J, with 15 bases between. The chain's CDR3 is CASSFRGRNIETQYF. For the CDR3, the DNA is TGTGCCAGCAGCTTTCGTGGGAGAAACATAGAGACCCAGTACTTC.

This rearrangement joins TRBV6-5 to TRBJ2-3; 9 bases are shared with TRBD2. V was clipped by 5 bases and J by 3 bases; unmatched bases: 3. The CDR3 consists of 14 residues. The germline gives CDR1 MNHEY, CDR2 SVGAGI. CDR3 in DNA: TGTGCCAGCAGTCCGGGACTAGCTACAGATACGCAGTATTTT. Translating it yields CASSPGLATDTQYF.

J is TRBJ1-2 and V is TRBV5-4; perhaps TRBD1 as D (5 bases). CDR1 is SGHNT, CDR2 YYREEE, per germline (reference sequence). V was trimmed by 4 bases and J by 1 base, leaving 11 bases between them. This CDR3 has 14 amino acids. CDR3 DNA sequence: TGTGCCAGCAGCCAAAATCAGGGTAACTATGGCTACACCTTC. Its protein is CASSQNQGNYGYTF.

The chain combines TRBV28 with TRBJ1-3; no reliable D call. V gave up 7 bases and J gave up 0 bases, with 7 bases separating them. The CDR3 spans 13 residues. Germline values: CDR1 MDHEN, CDR2 SYDVKM. CDR3 bases: TGTGCCAGCATCAGGCGCTCTGGAAACACCATATATTTT. This gives the protein CASIRRSGNTIYF.

This chain connects TRBV29-1 to TRBJ2-7; TRBD1 might be the D (5 bases). Germline V CDR1 and CDR2: SQVTM, ANQGSEA. CDR3 length: 13 amino acids. Trimming left V 0 bases short and J 1 base short, with 7 bases between. The CDR3 loop is CSVEDRDSYEQYF. The CDR3 DNA reads as TGCAGCGTTGAAGACAGGGATTCCTACGAGCAGTACTTC.

The J gene is TRBJ2-7, the V gene TRBV5-1, with TRBD2 identical over 11 bases. The length of the CDR3 is 15 residues. Germline CDR1 is SGHRS and CDR2 is YFSETQ. V dropped 2 bases and J dropped 6; count of bases not matched to a gene: 7. The CDR3 sequence is CASSFSGRATSEQYF. The CDR3 region has the DNA TGCGCCAGCAGCTTTAGCGGGAGGGCCACTAGCGAGCAGTACTTC.

This clone was observed a few times. V and J are TRBV7-8 and TRBJ2-3; a possible D gene is TRBD1 (6 bases). Deletions cut 1 base from V and 6 bases from J, with 17 bases between. The CDR3 spans 16 residues. Germline CDR1 SGHVS, CDR2 FQNEAQ. The CDR3 is CASSLVTGKDSDTQYF. As DNA, the CDR3 is TGTGCCAGCAGCTTAGTAACAGGGAAAGACTCCGATACGCAGTATTTT.

This clone is a singleton in its sample. The V gene is TRBV4-3, the J gene TRBJ2-3; D gene uncertain. This CDR3 spans 18 amino acids. The germline V gene encodes CDR1 LGHNA and CDR2 YSLEER. Trimming cost V 4 bases and J 1 base, with 21 bases left between them. The CDR3 here is CASSLQATEDKGTDTQYF. The CDR3 region has the DNA TGCGCCAGCAGCCTTCAAGCGACCGAAGATAAAGGCACAGATACGCAGTATTTT.

V is TRBV19 and J is TRBJ2-1; 8 bases map to TRBD2. This CDR3 is 15 amino acids long. Germline CDR1 LNHDA, CDR2 SQIVND (reference sequence). The V segment lost 5 bases and the J segment 8 bases; nucleotides outside the gene matches: 11. The CDR3 DNA reads as TGTGCCAGTAGTCCTCGGACTAGCATCGGCCATGAGCAGTTCTTC. Amino acids: CASSPRTSIGHEQFF.

This chain joins TRBV5-5 and TRBJ2-5; 11 bases agree with TRBD2. The length of the CDR3 is 17 residues. Trimming at V came to 0 bases and at J to 0 bases, leaving 4 bases not matched to a gene. CDR1 and CDR2 from the germline V gene are SGHKS and YYEKEE (reference sequence). The CDR3 region has the DNA TGTGCCAGCAGCTTGGGGCTAGCGGGAGGACACCAAGAGACCCAGTACTTC. Translation: CASSLGLAGGHQETQYF.

The table lists this clone with a count of one. This chain joins TRBV7-2 and TRBJ2-1, with TRBD2 identical over 11 bases. J was trimmed by 12 bases and V by 4 bases; bases with no gene match: 5. CDR1 and CDR2 (germline): SGHTA, FQGNSA. The CDR3 runs 13 residues. The CDR3 DNA reads as TGTGCCAGCAGCTACAGGACTAGCGGGCGGCAGTTCTTC. Encoded protein: CASSYRTSGRQFF.

The CDR3: CATSDPTAGGDTQYF. The DNA for the CDR3 is TGTGCCACCAGTGACCCCACGGCAGGTGGAGATACGCAGTATTTT. The chain joins TRBV24-1 to TRBJ2-3; D unresolved. Per germline, CDR1 KGHDR and CDR2 SFDVKD. The CDR3 length is 15 residues. Trimming pared 4 bases from V and 5 bases from J, leaving 15 bases between.

The chain couples TRBV5-4 to TRBJ2-5; 7 bases match TRBD1. The CDR3 loop spans 14 amino acids. Germline-derived CDR1 and CDR2 are SGHNT and YYREEE (reference sequence). Trimming at V came to 4 bases and at J to 1 base, leaving 4 bases not matched to a gene. The CDR3 DNA is TGTGCCAGCAGCCCGGGACAGAGCCAAGAGACCCAGTACTTC. This sequence encodes CASSPGQSQETQYF.

This chain joins TRBV6-5 and TRBJ1-6; TRBD1 agrees at 7 bases. The trim removed 6 bases at V and 7 bases at J, leaving 9 bases unmatched. Germline V gene data show CDR1 as MNHEY and CDR2 as SVGAGI. The CDR3 runs 15 residues. The CDR3 protein is CASSRGQVENSPLHF. CDR3 in DNA: TGTGCCAGCAGCCGCGGACAGGTGGAGAATTCACCCCTCCACTTT.

This clone was observed a single time. The chain uses TRBV30 and TRBJ2-3; 7 bases agree with TRBD1. V shed 0 bases, J shed 4 bases, and the junction held 13 bases outside the gene matches. The germline gives CDR1 GTSNPN, CDR2 SVGIG (reference sequence). This CDR3 contains 17 residues. CDR3 coding DNA: TGTGCCTGGAGTGTACCCAAGACAGGGTATAGCGCAGATACGCAGTATTTT. It encodes CAWSVPKTGYSADTQYF.

The V gene is TRBV6-9, the J gene TRBJ1-2; TRBD1 matches at 9 bases. The ends lost 4 bases at V and 7 bases at J; junction bases unmatched: 10. The CDR3 length is 15 residues. Germline V gene lookup returns CDR1 MNHGY and CDR2 SVAAGI. CDR3 DNA sequence: TGTGCCAGCAGTTCACTATCCGGGACAGGGTTTGGCTACACCTTC. Its translation: CASSSLSGTGFGYTF.

This clone occurred many times. CDR3 DNA: TGTGCCAGCAGGGATAACAGGGGGTCGGCCGGGGAGCTGTTTTTT. Protein: CASRDNRGSAGELFF. The V and J genes are TRBV25-1 and TRBJ2-2, with TRBD1 matching 8 bases. Germline V gives CDR1 MGHDK, CDR2 SYGVNS. The CDR3 has 15 residues. The V segment lost 6 bases and the J segment 6 bases; nucleotides outside the gene matches: 9.

The V and J genes are TRBV7-8 and TRBJ2-1, with D maybe TRBD1 (6 bases). Germline lookup yields CDR1 SGHVS and CDR2 FQNEAQ. The CDR3 is 15 residues long. V lost 5 bases and J 5 bases, leaving 16 bases between the germline ends. The CDR3 spells CASSVQGTGHNEQFF. As DNA, the CDR3 is TGTGCCAGCAGCGTGCAGGGGACGGGCCACAATGAGCAGTTCTTC.